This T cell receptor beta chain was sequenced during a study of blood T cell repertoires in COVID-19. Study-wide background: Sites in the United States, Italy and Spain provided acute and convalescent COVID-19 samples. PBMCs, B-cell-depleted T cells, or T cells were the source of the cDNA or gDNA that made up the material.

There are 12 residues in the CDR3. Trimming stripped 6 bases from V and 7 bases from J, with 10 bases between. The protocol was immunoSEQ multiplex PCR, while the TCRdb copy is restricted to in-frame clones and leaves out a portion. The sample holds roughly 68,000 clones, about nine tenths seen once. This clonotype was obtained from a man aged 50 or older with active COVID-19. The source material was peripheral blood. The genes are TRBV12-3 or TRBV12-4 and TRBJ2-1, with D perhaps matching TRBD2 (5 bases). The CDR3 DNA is TGTGCCAGCAGCTTGGACTTGAATGAGCAGTTCTTC. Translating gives CASSLDLNEQFF.